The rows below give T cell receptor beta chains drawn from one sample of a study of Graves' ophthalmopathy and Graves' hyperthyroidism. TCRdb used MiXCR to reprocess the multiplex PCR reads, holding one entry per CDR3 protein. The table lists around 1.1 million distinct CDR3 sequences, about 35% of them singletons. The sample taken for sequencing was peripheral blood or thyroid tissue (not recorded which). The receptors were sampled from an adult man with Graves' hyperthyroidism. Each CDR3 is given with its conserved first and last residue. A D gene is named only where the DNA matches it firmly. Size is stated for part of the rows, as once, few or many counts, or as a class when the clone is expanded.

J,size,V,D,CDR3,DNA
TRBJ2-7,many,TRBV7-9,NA,CASSLGGQHADF,TGTGCCAGCAGCTTAGGAGGTCAGCACGCCGACTTC
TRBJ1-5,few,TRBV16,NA,CASSQISGPQHF,TGTGCCAGCAGCCAAATCTCAGGTCCCCAGCATTTT
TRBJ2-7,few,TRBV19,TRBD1,CASSIGTGFSYEQYF,TGTGCCAGTAGTATAGGGACAGGGTTCTCCTACGAGCAGTACTTC
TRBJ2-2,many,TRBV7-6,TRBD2,CASSGLAGGPVGELFF,TGTGCCAGCAGCGGACTAGCGGGAGGGCCGGTCGGGGAGCTGTTTTTT
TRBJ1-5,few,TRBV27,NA,CAAGQINQPQHF,TGTGCCGCCGGACAGATAAATCAGCCCCAGCATTTT
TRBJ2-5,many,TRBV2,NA,CASSVSETQYF,TGTGCCAGCAGTGTTAGTGAGACCCAGTACTTC
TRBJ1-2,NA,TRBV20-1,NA,CSAPGRGGHYGYTF,TGCAGTGCTCCAGGTCGGGGGGGGCACTATGGCTACACCTTC
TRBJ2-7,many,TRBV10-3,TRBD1,CAIRLQGSYEQYF,TGTGCCATCAGACTACAGGGGTCCTACGAGCAGTACTTC
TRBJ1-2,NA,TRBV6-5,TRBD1,CARWGQTNYGYTF,TGTGCCAGGTGGGGACAGACTAACTATGGCTACACCTTC
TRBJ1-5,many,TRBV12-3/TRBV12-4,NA,CASSFGSQRPSLHF,TGTGCCAGCAGTTTTGGCAGCCAACGTCCCTCCCTTCATTTT
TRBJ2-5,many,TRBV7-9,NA,CASSCDNPIDGLAPETQYF,TGTGCCAGCAGCTGCGACAACCCTATAGACGGTTTAGCCCCTGAGACCCAGTACTTC
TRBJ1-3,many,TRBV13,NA,CASSLYALSGNTIYF,TGTGCCAGCAGTCTGTACGCCCTCTCTGGAAACACCATATATTTT
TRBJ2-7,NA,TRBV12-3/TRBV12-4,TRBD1,CASSSPGTGAAYEQYF,TGTGCCAGCAGTTCACCCGGGACAGGGGCCGCCTACGAGCAGTACTTC
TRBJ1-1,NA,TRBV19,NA,CASSINRVTEAFF,TGTGCCAGTAGTATAAACAGGGTAACTGAAGCTTTCTTT
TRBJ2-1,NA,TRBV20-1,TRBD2,CSARDSSGGPRDEQFF,TGCAGTGCTAGAGATTCGAGCGGGGGGCCCAGGGATGAGCAGTTCTTC
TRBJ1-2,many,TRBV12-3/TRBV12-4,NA,CASSLLGQYGCTF,TGTGCCAGCAGTTTGTTAGGACAGTATGGCTGCACCTTC
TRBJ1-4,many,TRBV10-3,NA,CAISESDAPRLFF,TGTGCCATCAGTGAGTCGGACGCTCCGAGACTGTTTTTT
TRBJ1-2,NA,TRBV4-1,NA,CASSQGFIWRGNYGYTF,NA
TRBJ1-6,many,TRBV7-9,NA,CASRTGPGSPLHF,TGTGCCAGCAGAACAGGGCCGGGGTCACCCCTCCACTTT
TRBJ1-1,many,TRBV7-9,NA,CASSLEEGVNTEAFF,TGTGCCAGCAGCTTAGAGGAGGGAGTCAACACTGAAGCTTTCTTT
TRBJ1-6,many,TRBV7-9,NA,CASSPPATPLHF,TGTGCCAGCAGCCCTCCTGCGACCCCCCTCCACTTT
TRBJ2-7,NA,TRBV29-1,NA,CSSLGSAYEQYF,TGCAGCAGTTTGGGCAGCGCCTACGAGCAGTACTTC
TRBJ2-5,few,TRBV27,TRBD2,CASSFGLAGFTQYF,TGTGCCAGCAGTTTCGGACTAGCGGGATTTACCCAGTACTTC
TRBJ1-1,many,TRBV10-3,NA,CAIWAGREGLRAFF,TGTGCCATCTGGGCGGGCAGGGAAGGCCTGCGAGCTTTCTTT
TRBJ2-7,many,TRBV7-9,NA,CASSLVQESYEQYF,TGTGCCAGCAGCTTAGTTCAGGAATCCTACGAGCAGTACTTC
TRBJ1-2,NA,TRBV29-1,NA,CSVGGGTGASGYTF,TGCAGCGTTGGTGGGGGAACCGGGGCGTCTGGCTACACCTTC
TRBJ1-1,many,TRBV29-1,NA,CSVVGQNTEAFF,TGCAGCGTTGTAGGGCAGAACACTGAAGCTTTCTTT
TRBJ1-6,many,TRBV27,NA,CASSLLHSPLHF,TGTGCCAGCAGTTTGTTGCATTCACCCCTCCACTTT
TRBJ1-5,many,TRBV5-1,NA,CASSLGGSLNQPQHF,TGCGCCAGCAGCTTGGGGGGGTCCCTGAATCAGCCCCAGCATTTT
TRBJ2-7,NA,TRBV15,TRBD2,CASSSPHGGAYEQYF,TGTGCCAGCAGTTCCCCACACGGGGGGGCCTACGAGCAGTACTTC
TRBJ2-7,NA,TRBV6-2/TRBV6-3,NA,CASRDISYEQYF,TGTGCCAGCAGGGACATTTCCTACGAGCAGTACTTC
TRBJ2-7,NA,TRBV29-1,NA,CSVQDRTLYEQYF,TGCAGCGTTCAAGACAGGACTCTCTACGAGCAGTACTTC
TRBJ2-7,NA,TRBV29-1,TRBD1,CSAKTGTGYYEQYF,TGCAGCGCCAAAACAGGGACAGGGTATTACGAGCAGTACTTC
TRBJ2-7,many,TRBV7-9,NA,CASSLGLPRDYEQYF,TGTGCCAGCAGCTTAGGACTGCCCAGAGACTACGAGCAGTACTTC
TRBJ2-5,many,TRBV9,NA,CASSVTSQETQYF,TGTGCCAGCAGCGTGACTAGCCAAGAGACCCAGTACTTC
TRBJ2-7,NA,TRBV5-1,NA,CASSQDAKLAYEQYF,TGCGCCAGCAGCCAAGACGCGAAGCTAGCCTACGAGCAGTACTTC
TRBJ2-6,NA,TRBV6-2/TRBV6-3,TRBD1,CASSRDSPSGANVLTF,TGTGCCAGCAGCAGGGACAGCCCCTCTGGGGCCAACGTCCTGACTTTC
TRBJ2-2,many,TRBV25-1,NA,CASSDSSRTTGELFF,TGTGCCAGCAGTGACTCCAGCAGGACGACCGGGGAGCTGTTTTTT
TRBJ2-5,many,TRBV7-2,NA,CASSLVGGRTQETQYF,TGTGCCAGCAGCTTAGTAGGAGGGAGGACACAAGAGACCCAGTACTTC
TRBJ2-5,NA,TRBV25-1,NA,CASSYVSRGETQYF,TGTGCCAGCAGTTACGTCAGCCGGGGAGAGACCCAGTACTTC
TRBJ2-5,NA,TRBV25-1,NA,CASTLQGQETQYF,TGTGCCAGCACCCTGCAGGGACAAGAGACCCAGTACTTC
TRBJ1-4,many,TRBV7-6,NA,CASSSTGAPVGEKLFF,TGTGCCAGCAGCTCGACCGGGGCGCCGGTGGGTGAAAAACTGTTTTTT
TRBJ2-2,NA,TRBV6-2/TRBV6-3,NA,CASSYQLANTGELFF,TGTGCCAGCAGTTACCAGCTTGCGAACACCGGGGAGCTGTTTTTT
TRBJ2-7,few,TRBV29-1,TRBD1,CSVEGTGPSGKYF,TGCAGCGTTGAAGGGACAGGACCATCCGGGAAGTACTTC
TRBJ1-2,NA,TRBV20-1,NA,CSASPPVTGYTF,TGCAGTGCTAGCCCCCCGGTAACGGGCTACACCTTC
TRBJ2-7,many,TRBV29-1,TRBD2,CSVELAGEYEQYF,TGCAGCGTTGAACTAGCGGGAGAGTACGAGCAGTACTTC
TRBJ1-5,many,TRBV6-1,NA,CASSEGGGNNQPQHF,TGTGCCAGCAGTGAGGGGGGAGGTAACAATCAGCCCCAGCATTTT
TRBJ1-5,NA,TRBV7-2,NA,CASSLGPTAGRQPQHF,TGTGCCAGCAGCTTGGGACCTACAGCGGGGAGACAGCCCCAGCATTTT
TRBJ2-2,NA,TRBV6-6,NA,CASSYTLGGQDGELFF,TGTGCCAGCAGTTATACCCTCGGGGGGCAGGACGGGGAGCTGTTTTTT
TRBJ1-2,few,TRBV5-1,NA,CASSLDPGDLYGYTF,TGCGCCAGCAGCTTGGATCCAGGGGATCTCTATGGCTACACCTTC
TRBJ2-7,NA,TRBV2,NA,CASSQTGWLIYEQYF,TGTGCCAGCAGCCAAACAGGGTGGCTAATCTACGAGCAGTACTTC
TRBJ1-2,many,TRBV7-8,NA,CASSPPGTGYGYTF,TGTGCCAGCAGCCCGCCCGGGACTGGCTATGGCTACACCTTC
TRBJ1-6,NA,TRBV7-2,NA,CASSLGVGNNSPLHF,TGTGCCAGCAGCTTAGGGGTAGGGAACAATTCACCCCTCCACTTT
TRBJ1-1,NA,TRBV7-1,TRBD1,CASSSGQGGTAFF,TGTGCCAGCAGCTCAGGACAGGGGGGGACGGCTTTCTTT
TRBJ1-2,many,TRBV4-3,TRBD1,CASSPIKRDRLYGYTF,TGCGCCAGCAGCCCTATTAAGAGGGACAGGCTCTATGGCTACACCTTC